These 15 T cell receptor beta chains came from one sample sequenced in a study of T-cell reconstitution after alpha-beta-depleted transplantation in children. The library targeted TCRbeta and was prepared with unique molecular identifiers. Each CDR3 protein is one row after TCRdb ran MiXCR on the PCR reads. The data contain roughly 570,000 distinct CDR3 sequences, roughly a quarter of them seen just once; the ten biggest clones take up about 35%. The sample here was PBMCs, taken before TCRalphabeta/CD19-depleted stem cell transplant. The receptors were sampled from a boy less than two years old with Wiskott-Aldrich syndrome, due to receive a stem cell transplant.

The chain combines TRBV25-1 with TRBJ2-3, with D perhaps matching TRBD2 (5 bases). CDR1 is MGHDK, CDR2 SYGVNS, per germline. The CDR3 sequence is 13 residues long. The V end lost 3 bases, the J end lost 5 bases, and 9 bases lay between the germline ends. CDR3 residues: CASSDGLGDTQYF. CDR3 nucleotide sequence: TGTGCCAGCAGTGATGGACTGGGAGATACGCAGTATTTT.

This clonotype was seen more than once but under ten times. V usage is TRBV7-2 and J usage is TRBJ1-4; no reliable D call. The V gene's germline CDR1 is SGHTA and CDR2 FQGNSA. The CDR3 covers 13 residues. V shed 8 bases and J shed 8 bases, with 15 bases lying between them. CDR3 protein: CASGVFGREKLFF. DNA of the CDR3: TGTGCCAGCGGCGTCTTCGGCCGGGAAAAACTGTTTTTT.

This clonotype was seen a few times. This sequence joins TRBV27 and TRBJ1-3; D is uncertain. The CDR3 sequence is 13 residues long. Germline V lookup: CDR1 MNHEY, CDR2 SMNVEV (reference sequence). Trimming cost V 7 bases and J 3 bases, with 10 bases left between them. The DNA for the CDR3 is TGTGCCAGCAAGTCCGGGAATGGAAACACCATATATTTT. Protein: CASKSGNGNTIYF.

In this sample, this clonotype turned up a few times. The chain combines TRBV28 with TRBJ2-1, with 8 bases fitting TRBD2. Germline loops: CDR1 MDHEN, CDR2 SYDVKM. The CDR3 has 12 amino acids. V dropped 2 bases and J dropped 14; count of bases not matched to a gene: 5. CDR3 bases: TGTGCCAGCAGTTTAAGACAGCGGGAGAAGTTCTTC. This translates into CASSLRQREKFF. The full variable domain, completed using reference TRBV28 and TRBJ2-1, is DVKVTQSSRYLVKRTGEKVFLECVQDMDHENMFWYRQDPGLGLRLIYFSYDVKMKEKGDIPEGYSVSREKKERFSLILESASTNQTSMYLCASSLRQREKFFGPGTRLTVL.

This clonotype turned up a few times. The chain is built from TRBV5-6 and TRBJ2-1; 7 bases fit TRBD2. The CDR3 length is 18 residues. Trimming at V came to 4 bases and at J to 1 base, leaving 14 bases not matched to a gene. Germline CDR1 SGHDT, CDR2 YYEEEE. This chain's CDR3 is CASSLQTSRLSSYNEQFF. CDR3 bases: TGTGCCAGCAGCCTCCAGACTAGCCGCTTGAGTTCCTACAATGAGCAGTTCTTC.

V usage is TRBV7-9 and J usage is TRBJ1-2, with D uncertain. V shed 2 bases and J shed 4 bases, with 11 bases lying between them. CDR1 is SEHNR and CDR2 is FQNEAQ in the germline V gene (reference sequence). This CDR3 spans 14 amino acids. The CDR3 sequence: CASSLCSGCYGYTF. The CDR3 DNA is TGTGCCAGCAGCTTATGTTCGGGGTGCTATGGCTACACCTTC.

CDR3 sequence (DNA): TGTGCCAGCAGCGAAGGGGGGACAACCAATAATTCACCCCTCCACTTT. As protein: CASSEGGTTNNSPLHF. The chain combines TRBV9 with TRBJ1-6; a weak D match, TRBD1 (6 bases). This CDR3 contains 16 residues. CDR1 is SGDLS and CDR2 is YYNGEE in the germline V gene. Trimming took off 3 bases at V and 5 bases at J, with 15 bases between the two ends.

CDR3 bases: TGTGCCAGTAGTCCCAGTATAGGCCGAGCGTATAGCAATCAGCCCCAGCATTTT. Residues: CASSPSIGRAYSNQPQHF. The chain links TRBV19 to TRBJ1-5, with D unclear. Germline values: CDR1 LNHDA, CDR2 SQIVND (reference sequence). Between the trimmed V and J ends, which lost 5 bases and 0 bases, there was a span of 20 bases. The CDR3 extends over 18 amino acids.

V gene TRBV29-1 combines with J gene TRBJ2-3; no reliable D call. CDR1 is SQVTM and CDR2 is ANQGSEA in the germline V gene. This CDR3 region has 12 residues. Trimming pared 4 bases from V and 1 base from J, leaving 6 bases between. Here the CDR3 reads CSVVSRTDTQYF. CDR3 in DNA: TGCAGCGTTGTGTCACGCACAGATACGCAGTATTTT.

V and J are TRBV5-1 and TRBJ2-7, with 7 nucleotides matching TRBD1. With V trimmed by 2 bases and J by 2 bases, 10 bases remained unmatched. Germline CDR1 SGHRS, CDR2 YFSETQ. The CDR3 consists of 16 residues. CDR3 sequence (DNA): TGCGCCAGCAGCTTCGATCCCGACAGGGTTGCCTACGAGCAGTACTTC. Translation: CASSFDPDRVAYEQYF.

V and J are TRBV13 and TRBJ2-7, with D possibly being TRBD1 (7 bases). The V end was cut by 1 base, the J end by 0 bases, with 13 bases between. CDR1 is PRHDT, CDR2 FYEKMQ, per germline (reference sequence). This CDR3 contains 16 residues. The CDR3 region has the DNA TGTGCCAGCAGCTTAGTCGGCAGGGGGGCCTCCTACGAGCAGTACTTC. Amino acids: CASSLVGRGASYEQYF.

This clonotype was seen a few times. This chain connects TRBV20-1 to TRBJ2-5; maybe TRBD1 (7 bases). V dropped 0 bases and J dropped 1 base, with 9 bases sitting between them. The CDR3 contains 14 residues. The germline CDR1 and CDR2 sequences are DFQATT and SNEGSKA (reference sequence). The CDR3 is CSARERDSQETQYF. The CDR3 DNA follows: TGCAGTGCTAGAGAGCGGGACAGCCAAGAGACCCAGTACTTC.

J is TRBJ2-4 and V is TRBV20-1; no definite D call. Trimming took 3 bases from V and 1 from J, leaving 10 bases between them. The CDR3 spans 14 residues. Germline CDR1 is DFQATT and CDR2 is SNEGSKA (reference sequence). The DNA for the CDR3 is TGCAGTGCTAGCATGGTGGTGGCCAAAAACATTCAGTACTTC. Its protein is CSASMVVAKNIQYF.

This clonotype occurred many times. This rearrangement joins TRBV5-1 to TRBJ2-4; D unresolved. Germline lookup yields CDR1 SGHRS and CDR2 YFSETQ. V was trimmed by 1 base and J by 0 bases, leaving 5 bases between them. CDR3 length equals 14 residues. The CDR3 loop reads CASSLTLAKNIQYF. The CDR3, as DNA: TGCGCCAGCAGCTTGACACTAGCCAAAAACATTCAGTACTTC.

The rearrangement joins TRBV29-1 to TRBJ2-3; weak D call: TRBD1 (5 bases). CDR3 length: 16 amino acids. In germline, CDR1 is SQVTM, CDR2 ANQGSEA. The V end was cut by 1 base, the J end by 0 bases, with 14 bases between. CDR3 in DNA: TGCAGCGTTGAAGGGGGCTGGGGCGCAAGCACAGATACGCAGTATTTT. It is translated as CSVEGGWGASTDTQYF.